This TCR beta chain was profiled in a study of radiotherapy plus CTLA-4 blockade in lung cancer. The method was immunoSEQ multiplex PCR; TCRdb's version includes in-frame clones alone and lacks a portion of them. This table has nearly 110,000 clones, over 75% appearing once. The CDR3 contains 16 residues. Germline V CDR1 and CDR2: KGHSH, LQKENI. V lost 2 bases, J lost 0 bases, and 2 bases stayed unmatched. The sequence was obtained from a human donor with non-small cell lung cancer that progressed on radiotherapy plus ipilimumab. Some clones in this sample may be carry-over from other donors' samples. The sample consisted of peripheral blood, taken from a patient treated with radiotherapy plus ipilimumab. The chain has TRBV18 and TRBJ2-3, with 10 nucleotides matching TRBD2. Here the CDR3 DNA reads TGTGCCAGCTCACCAACTAGCGGGACTAGCACAGATACGCAGTATTTT. Its protein product is CASSPTSGTSTDTQYF.